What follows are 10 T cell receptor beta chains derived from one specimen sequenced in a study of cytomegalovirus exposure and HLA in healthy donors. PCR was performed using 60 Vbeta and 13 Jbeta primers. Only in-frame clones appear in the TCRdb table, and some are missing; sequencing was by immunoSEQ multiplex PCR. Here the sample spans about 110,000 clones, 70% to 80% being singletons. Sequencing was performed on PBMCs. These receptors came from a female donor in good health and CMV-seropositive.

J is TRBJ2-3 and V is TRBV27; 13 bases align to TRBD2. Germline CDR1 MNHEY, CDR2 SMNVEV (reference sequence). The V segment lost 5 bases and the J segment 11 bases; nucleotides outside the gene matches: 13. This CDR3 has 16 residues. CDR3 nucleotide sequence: TGTGCCAGCAGTCGGCGACTAGCGGGAGGTCCACAGAGGCAGTATTTT. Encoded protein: CASSRRLAGGPQRQYF.

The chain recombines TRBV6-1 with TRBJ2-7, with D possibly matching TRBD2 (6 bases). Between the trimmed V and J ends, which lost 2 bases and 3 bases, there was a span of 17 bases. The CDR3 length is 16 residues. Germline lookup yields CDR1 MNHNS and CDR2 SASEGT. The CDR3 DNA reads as TGTGCCAGCAGTGAAAACCCCCCTAGCGTCATCTACGAGCAGTACTTC. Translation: CASSENPPSVIYEQYF.

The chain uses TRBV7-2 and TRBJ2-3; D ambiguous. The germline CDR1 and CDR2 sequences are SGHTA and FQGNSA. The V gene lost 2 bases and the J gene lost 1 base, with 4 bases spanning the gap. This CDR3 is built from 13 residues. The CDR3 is CASSLLRTDTQYF. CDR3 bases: TGTGCCAGCAGCTTACTTCGCACAGATACGCAGTATTTT.

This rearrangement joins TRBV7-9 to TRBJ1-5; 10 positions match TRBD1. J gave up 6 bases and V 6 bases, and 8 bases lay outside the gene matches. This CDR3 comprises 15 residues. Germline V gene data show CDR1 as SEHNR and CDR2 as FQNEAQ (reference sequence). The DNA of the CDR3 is TGTGCCAGCAGACCGACAGGGGGCGAGGGTCAGCCCCAGCATTTT. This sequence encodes CASRPTGGEGQPQHF. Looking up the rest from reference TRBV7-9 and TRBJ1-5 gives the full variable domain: DTGVSQNPRHKITKRGQNVTFRCDPISEHNRLYWYRQTLGQGPEFLTYFQNEAQLEKSRLLSDRFSAERPKGSFSTLEIQRTEQGDSAMYLCASRPTGGEGQPQHFGDGTRLSIL.

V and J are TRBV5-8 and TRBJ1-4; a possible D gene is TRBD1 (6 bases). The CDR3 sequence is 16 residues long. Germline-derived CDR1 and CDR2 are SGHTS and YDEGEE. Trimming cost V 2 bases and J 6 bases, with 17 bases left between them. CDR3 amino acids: CASSFLLQGWDEKLFF. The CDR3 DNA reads TGTGCCAGCAGCTTTCTTCTGCAGGGGTGGGATGAAAAACTGTTTTTT.

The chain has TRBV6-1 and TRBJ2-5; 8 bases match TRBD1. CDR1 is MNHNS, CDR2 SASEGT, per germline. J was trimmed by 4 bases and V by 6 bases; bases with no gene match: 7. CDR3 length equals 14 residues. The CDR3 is CASRLRGQGETQYF. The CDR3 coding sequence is TGTGCCAGCAGACTCAGGGGGCAGGGAGAGACCCAGTACTTC.

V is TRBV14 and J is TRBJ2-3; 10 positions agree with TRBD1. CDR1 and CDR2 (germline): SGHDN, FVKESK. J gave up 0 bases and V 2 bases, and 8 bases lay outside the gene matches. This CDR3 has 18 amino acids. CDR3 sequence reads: CASSQPGQGHLSTDTQYF. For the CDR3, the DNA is TGTGCCAGCAGCCAACCGGGACAGGGGCATCTTAGCACAGATACGCAGTATTTT.

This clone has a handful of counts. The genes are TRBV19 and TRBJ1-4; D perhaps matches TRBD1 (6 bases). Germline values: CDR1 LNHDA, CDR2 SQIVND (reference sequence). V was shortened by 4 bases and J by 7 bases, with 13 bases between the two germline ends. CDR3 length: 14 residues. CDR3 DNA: TGTGCCAGTAGTACATCGGACAGAATTGAAAAACTGTTTTTT. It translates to CASSTSDRIEKLFF.

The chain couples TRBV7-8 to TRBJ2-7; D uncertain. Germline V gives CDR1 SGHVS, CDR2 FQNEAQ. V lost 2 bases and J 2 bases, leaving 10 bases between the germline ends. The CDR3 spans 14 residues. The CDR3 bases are TGTGCCAGCAGCTTAAGAGGAGTTACCTACGAGCAGTACTTC. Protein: CASSLRGVTYEQYF.

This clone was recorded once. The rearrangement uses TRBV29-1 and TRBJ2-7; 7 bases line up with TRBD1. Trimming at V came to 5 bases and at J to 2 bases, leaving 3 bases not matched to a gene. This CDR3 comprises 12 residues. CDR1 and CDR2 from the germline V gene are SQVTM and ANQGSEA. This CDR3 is CSVHQGAYEQYF. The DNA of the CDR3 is TGCAGCGTTCACCAGGGGGCCTACGAGCAGTACTTC.